A single sample gave rise to the 12 T cell receptor beta chains below, sequenced in a study of OX40 agonist ivuxolimab in advanced cancers. Method: immunoSEQ multiplex PCR; TCRdb's copy keeps in-frame clones and lacks some. The table shows roughly 72,000 clones, with 81% occurring only once. This specimen was CD4+ or CD8+ T cells sorted from blood, taken in a trial of the OX40 agonist ivuxolimab. All receptors derive from an adult with an advanced solid tumor such as melanoma, head and neck, liver or kidney cancer.

The chain joins TRBV11-1 to TRBJ2-6; TRBD1 matches 9 bases. Per the germline V gene, CDR1 is SGHAT and CDR2 is FQDESV (reference sequence). The V and J ends lost 3 bases and 0 bases, in that order; junction bases with no gene match: 3. The CDR3 sequence is 17 residues long. The CDR3 loop is CASSFVTGGSGANVLTF. The CDR3 DNA reads as TGTGCCAGCAGCTTCGTGACAGGGGGCTCTGGGGCCAACGTCCTGACTTTC.

This sequence joins TRBV6-5 and TRBJ1-3, with D perhaps matching TRBD1 (5 bases). The CDR3 has 14 amino acids. The germline V and J ends were trimmed by 4 bases and 4 bases, with 11 bases remaining between them. The germline CDR1 and CDR2 sequences are MNHEY and SVGAGI. The CDR3 is CASSLLGRGNTIYF. CDR3 sequence (DNA): TGTGCCAGCAGTTTACTGGGGCGGGGAAACACCATATATTTT.

V and J are TRBV7-2 and TRBJ2-1, with 7 bases aligning to TRBD2. This CDR3 is 15 amino acids long. Trimming cost V 7 bases and J 4 bases; bases outside gene matches: 10. Germline loops: CDR1 SGHTA, CDR2 FQGNSA. The CDR3 region is CASTKPPGGYNEQFF. Here the CDR3 DNA reads TGTGCCAGCACGAAGCCTCCGGGGGGATACAATGAGCAGTTCTTC.

V usage is TRBV7-2 and J usage is TRBJ2-7; D possibly corresponds to TRBD1 (6 bases). CDR3 length: 14 amino acids. CDR1 is SGHTA and CDR2 is FQGNSA in the germline V gene. V was shortened by 0 bases and J by 3 bases, with 9 bases between the two germline ends. This CDR3 reads CASSLATRGYEQYF. The DNA for the CDR3 is TGTGCCAGCAGCTTAGCGACCAGGGGCTACGAGCAGTACTTC.

The CDR3 sequence is CASSTDRVYEQYF. In nucleotides, the CDR3 is TGTGCCAGCAGTACGGACAGGGTCTACGAGCAGTACTTC. The chain carries TRBV6-1 and TRBJ2-7, with 8 bases aligning to TRBD1. The CDR3 runs 13 residues. Per germline, CDR1 MNHNS and CDR2 SASEGT. Trimming at V came to 5 bases and at J to 3 bases, leaving 3 bases not matched to a gene.

This clone came up a few times. The V and J genes are TRBV30 and TRBJ2-7, with 9 bases matching TRBD1. V shed 3 bases and J 1 base; nucleotides not matched to a gene: 4. This CDR3 has 14 amino acids. Germline V gene sequence: CDR1 GTSNPN, CDR2 SVGIG (reference sequence). The CDR3 DNA reads TGTGCCTGGAGCAAGGGACAGGGATCCTACGAGCAGTACTTC. It yields the protein CAWSKGQGSYEQYF.

The V gene is TRBV11-3, the J gene TRBJ1-1, with 8 bases identical to TRBD1. The CDR3 is 15 residues long. V was clipped by 2 bases and J by 5 bases; unmatched bases: 7. Germline V gives CDR1 SGHNT, CDR2 YENEEA. The CDR3 is CASSLQGAIGTEAFF. The CDR3 DNA follows: TGTGCCAGCAGCTTACAGGGGGCGATTGGAACTGAAGCTTTCTTT.

The chain couples TRBV5-1 to TRBJ2-5, with a weak D call TRBD2 (5 bases). Germline CDR1 SGHRS, CDR2 YFSETQ. The CDR3 contains 15 residues. V was shortened by 6 bases and J by 1 base, with 16 bases between the two germline ends. In nucleotides, the CDR3 is TGCGCCAGCACCACATCCGGAGGATCCCAAGAGACCCAGTACTTC. Residues: CASTTSGGSQETQYF.

This clone has just one count. The rearrangement joins TRBV5-4 to TRBJ1-1; 7 positions agree with TRBD1. The CDR3 sequence is 16 residues long. Per the germline V gene, CDR1 is SGHNT and CDR2 is YYREEE (reference sequence). V trimming: 4 bases; J trimming: 1 base; junction bases outside the gene matches: 10. The CDR3 protein is CASSLESQGENTEAFF. The CDR3 DNA reads as TGTGCCAGCAGCCTGGAATCCCAGGGGGAGAACACTGAAGCTTTCTTT.

A few counts support this clone. This rearrangement joins TRBV2 to TRBJ1-2; D possibly corresponds to TRBD1 (5 bases). Looked up from germline, CDR1 is SNHLY and CDR2 is FYNNEI. Trimming removed 5 bases from V and 14 bases from J, with 18 bases in between. This CDR3 contains 12 residues. DNA of the CDR3: TGTGCCAGCAGTACGTTTGGGACCGAAAGGACCTTC. As protein: CASSTFGTERTF.

The chain employs TRBV6-5 and TRBJ2-7; D ambiguous. Germline lookup yields CDR1 MNHEY and CDR2 SVGAGI. This CDR3 region has 13 residues. V dropped 0 bases and J dropped 5 bases, with 8 bases sitting between them. The CDR3 spells CASSYSGRNEQYF. The CDR3, as DNA: TGTGCCAGCAGTTACTCGGGCCGGAACGAGCAGTACTTC.

This clone was found once. This chain joins TRBV11-2 and TRBJ2-7; D may be TRBD1 or TRBD2 (5 bases each). The germline V and J ends were trimmed by 5 bases and 3 bases, with 14 bases remaining between them. This CDR3 region has 14 residues. Germline assignment: CDR1 SGHAT and CDR2 FQNNGV. CDR3 loop: CASSLLGTVYEQYF. In nucleotides, the CDR3 is TGTGCCAGCAGCCTACTCGGGACCGTCTACGAGCAGTACTTC.